A single sample is the source of the 5 T cell receptor beta chains below, sequenced in a study. MiXCR, run by TCRdb on the RT-PCR reads, gives a single entry per CDR3 protein. The sample records about 680,000 distinct CDR3 sequences, approximately 15% being singletons. Source material: memory CD4+ T cells from blood. These receptors originate from a female donor in good health, serving as a healthy control.

This chain links TRBV5-1 with TRBJ2-2; 16 bases match TRBD2. The CDR3 is 18 amino acids. J gave up 5 bases and V 4 bases, and 8 bases lay outside the gene matches. Germline V lookup: CDR1 SGHRS, CDR2 YFSETQ. The CDR3, as DNA: TGCGCCAGCAGCCCGTGGGGACTAGCGGGGGGGCGGACCGGGGAGCTGTTTTTT. It codes for CASSPWGLAGGRTGELFF. Variable domain in full (rest from reference TRBV5-1 and TRBJ2-2): KAGVTQTPRYLIKTRGQQVTLSCSPISGHRSVSWYQQTPGQGLQFLFEYFSETQRNKGNFPGRFSGRQFSNSRSEMNVSTLELGDSALYLCASSPWGLAGGRTGELFFGEGSRLTVL.

The chain joins TRBV28 to TRBJ2-1; the match to TRBD2 covers 13 bases. With V trimmed by 6 bases and J by 7 bases, 6 bases remained unmatched. Per the germline V gene, CDR1 is MDHEN and CDR2 is SYDVKM. This CDR3 has 15 residues. CDR3 protein: CASRGTSGIFNEQFF. The CDR3 coding sequence is TGTGCCAGCAGAGGGACTAGCGGGATTTTTAATGAGCAGTTCTTC.

The rearrangement joins TRBV5-1 to TRBJ1-5, with D maybe TRBD1 (6 bases). CDR3 length: 15 residues. V lost 0 bases to trimming and J lost 4 bases, with 11 bases between them. Per germline, CDR1 SGHRS and CDR2 YFSETQ. In DNA form, the CDR3 reads TGCGCCAGCAGCTTGGATTTTCAGGGGAATCAGCCCCAGCATTTT. This encodes CASSLDFQGNQPQHF.

This clonotype was counted many times. The CDR3 spells CASSVGTSYGYTF. The CDR3 DNA is TGTGCCAGCAGCGTGGGGACATCCTATGGCTACACCTTC. The chain carries TRBV6-5 and TRBJ1-2, with a possible D match to TRBD1 (6 bases). This CDR3 has 13 amino acids. Germline values: CDR1 MNHEY, CDR2 SVGAGI. V was shortened by 6 bases and J by 4 bases, with 12 bases between the two germline ends.

The J gene is TRBJ1-4, the V gene TRBV2, with D perhaps matching TRBD1 (5 bases). CDR1 and CDR2 (germline): SNHLY, FYNNEI. Trimming cost V 7 bases and J 0 bases, with 12 bases left between them. The CDR3 runs 15 residues. The CDR3 spells CASTLDSATNEKLFF. In DNA, the CDR3 is TGTGCCAGCACTCTAGACAGTGCAACTAATGAAAAACTGTTTTTT.